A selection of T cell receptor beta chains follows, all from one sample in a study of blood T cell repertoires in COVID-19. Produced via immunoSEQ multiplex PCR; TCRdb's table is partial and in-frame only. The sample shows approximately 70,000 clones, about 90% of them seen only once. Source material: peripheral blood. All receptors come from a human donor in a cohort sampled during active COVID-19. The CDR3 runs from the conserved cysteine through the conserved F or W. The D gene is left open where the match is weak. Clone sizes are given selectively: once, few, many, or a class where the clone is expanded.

cdr3_nt: TGTGCCAGCAGGGGCACTAGCGGGAACACCGGGGAGCTGTTTTTT
cdr3_aa: CASRGTSGNTGELFF
clone_size: -
v_call: TRBV6-5
j_call: TRBJ2-2
d_call: TRBD2

cdr3_nt: TGTGCCAGCAGGAAGCGGTTCACAGATACGCAGTATTTT
cdr3_aa: CASRKRFTDTQYF
clone_size: -
v_call: TRBV27
j_call: TRBJ2-3
d_call: -

cdr3_nt: TGTGCCAGCAGCCAAGATAGCGCTAGCGGGAGTTCAGATACGCAGTATTTT
cdr3_aa: CASSQDSASGSSDTQYF
clone_size: -
v_call: TRBV4-2
j_call: TRBJ2-3
d_call: TRBD2

cdr3_nt: TGTGCCAGCAGCCAAGAAGGACATGCGACTAGCGGTTCCAATGAGCAGTTCTTC
cdr3_aa: CASSQEGHATSGSNEQFF
clone_size: -
v_call: TRBV4-2
j_call: TRBJ2-1
d_call: TRBD2

cdr3_nt: TGTGCCAGCAGCAAAAGACTAGACAGGGGAACTGGCTACACCTTC
cdr3_aa: CASSKRLDRGTGYTF
clone_size: once
v_call: TRBV21-1
j_call: TRBJ1-2
d_call: -

cdr3_nt: TGTGCCAGCAGCTGCATCCCGCGGAGCTCCTACAATGAGCAGTTCTTC
cdr3_aa: CASSCIPRSSYNEQFF
clone_size: -
v_call: TRBV7-2
j_call: TRBJ2-1
d_call: -

cdr3_nt: TGTGCCAGCAGTGCCGGGGGGGCGGGGGTAGAGACCCAGTACTTC
cdr3_aa: CASSAGGAGVETQYF
clone_size: -
v_call: TRBV2
j_call: TRBJ2-5
d_call: TRBD2

cdr3_nt: TGTGCCAGCAGCAGCAGGGGGCACCCTCTTTACAATGAGCAGTTCTTC
cdr3_aa: CASSSRGHPLYNEQFF
clone_size: -
v_call: TRBV3-1/TRBV3-2
j_call: TRBJ2-1
d_call: TRBD1

cdr3_nt: TGTGCCACCAGCAGAGCGGGGGGTAATGAAAAACTGTTTTTT
cdr3_aa: CATSRAGGNEKLFF
clone_size: -
v_call: TRBV15
j_call: TRBJ1-4
d_call: -

cdr3_nt: TGTGCCACCAGCAGAGATATCGGGACAGGGGGATTGCAAGAGACCCAGTACTTC
cdr3_aa: CATSRDIGTGGLQETQYF
clone_size: -
v_call: TRBV15
j_call: TRBJ2-5
d_call: TRBD1

cdr3_nt: TGTGCCAGCAGCCAGGACTCTGGAAACACCATATATTTT
cdr3_aa: CASSQDSGNTIYF
clone_size: -
v_call: TRBV7-9
j_call: TRBJ1-3
d_call: -

cdr3_nt: TGTGCCAGCAGCTATCGGAGGCGGGGAGGGGCCAACGTCCTGACTTTC
cdr3_aa: CASSYRRRGGANVLTF
clone_size: -
v_call: TRBV7-8
j_call: TRBJ2-6
d_call: -

cdr3_nt: TGTGCCAGCAGCGCAACCTACAATGAGCAGTTCTTC
cdr3_aa: CASSATYNEQFF
clone_size: -
v_call: TRBV9
j_call: TRBJ2-1
d_call: -

cdr3_nt: TGTGCCAGCTCACAAGAAGGGGGCCCAAATACGCAGTATTTT
cdr3_aa: CASSQEGGPNTQYF
clone_size: -
v_call: TRBV18
j_call: TRBJ2-3
d_call: TRBD1

cdr3_nt: TGTGCCAGCAGTCAGACAGGGACCTATGGCTACACCTTC
cdr3_aa: CASSQTGTYGYTF
clone_size: -
v_call: TRBV28
j_call: TRBJ1-2
d_call: TRBD1

cdr3_nt: TGTGCCAGCACCCGTCCCGGGACTAATGAAAAACTGTTTTTT
cdr3_aa: CASTRPGTNEKLFF
clone_size: -
v_call: TRBV25-1
j_call: TRBJ1-4
d_call: -

cdr3_nt: TGTGCCATCAGTGAGTCGGGCAGGGGGCAACAAGAGACCCAGTACTTC
cdr3_aa: CAISESGRGQQETQYF
clone_size: -
v_call: TRBV10-3
j_call: TRBJ2-5
d_call: TRBD1

cdr3_nt: TGTGCCAGCAGCTTAGTCGACAGGGGGAACGGAGCTTTCTTT
cdr3_aa: CASSLVDRGNGAFF
clone_size: -
v_call: TRBV7-2
j_call: TRBJ1-1
d_call: TRBD1

cdr3_nt: TGCAGCGTTGAAAGGGGGCAAGCAGAGACCCAGTACTTC
cdr3_aa: CSVERGQAETQYF
clone_size: -
v_call: TRBV29-1
j_call: TRBJ2-5
d_call: TRBD1

cdr3_nt: TGTGCCAGCAGCTCCAGACAGAGCTCCTATAATTCACCCCTCCACTTT
cdr3_aa: CASSSRQSSYNSPLHF
clone_size: -
v_call: TRBV5-6
j_call: TRBJ1-6
d_call: -

cdr3_nt: TGTGCCAGCAGCTTAGGACTAGCGGGGGACGGGGAGCTGTTTTTT
cdr3_aa: CASSLGLAGDGELFF
clone_size: -
v_call: TRBV7-9
j_call: TRBJ2-2
d_call: TRBD2

cdr3_nt: TGTGCCAGCAGCCTAGGACTAGCGGTCACCGGGGAGCTGTTTTTT
cdr3_aa: CASSLGLAVTGELFF
clone_size: -
v_call: TRBV11-3
j_call: TRBJ2-2
d_call: TRBD2

cdr3_nt: TGTGCCAGCAGTTATCAGGGCTTCGAAAAACTGTTTTTT
cdr3_aa: CASSYQGFEKLFF
clone_size: -
v_call: TRBV6-5
j_call: TRBJ1-4
d_call: -